One and the same sample provided the 18 T cell receptor beta chains below, sequenced in a study of Graves' ophthalmopathy and Graves' hyperthyroidism. The authors amplified TCR beta CDR3 regions from RNA transcripts. First-round RT-PCR with HTBI primers preceded a second-round multiplex PCR. One entry per CDR3 protein, called by TCRdb with MiXCR from the multiplex PCR reads. This sample yields some 1.1 million distinct CDR3 sequences, of which about 40% are seen a single time; approximately 12% belongs to the top ten. The source material was peripheral blood or thyroid tissue (not recorded which). These receptors were taken from an adult man with Graves' hyperthyroidism.

The chain is built from TRBV7-2 and TRBJ2-2, with a tentative D call TRBD2 (5 bases). This CDR3 is 13 amino acids long. Trimming pared 4 bases from V and 9 bases from J, leaving 12 bases between. Germline lookup yields CDR1 SGHTA and CDR2 FQGNSA. The CDR3 region has the DNA TGTGCCAGCAGCTCCCTTGAGGGCTGGGAGCTGTTTTTT. Its translation: CASSSLEGWELFF.

A few counts support this clonotype. The chain recombines TRBV6-6 with TRBJ2-2, with D perhaps matching TRBD1 (6 bases). V dropped 6 bases and J dropped 3 bases, with 20 bases sitting between them. In germline, CDR1 is MNHNY, CDR2 SVGAGI (reference sequence). CDR3 size: 17 residues. The CDR3 spells CASRLSGTPAYTGELFF. For the CDR3, the DNA is TGTGCCAGCAGACTCTCCGGGACACCTGCCTACACCGGGGAGCTGTTTTTT.

On this clonotype: Its ends do not fully match the called genes, so a read error is possible. The CDR3, as DNA: TGTGCCAACAGTTACTCGAGTACGGGGGGCGAGCAGTACTTC. This gives the protein CANSYSSTGGEQYF. The chain carries TRBV6-2 or TRBV6-3 and TRBJ2-7, with TRBD2 identical over 7 bases. CDR1 is MNHEY, CDR2 SVGEGT, per germline. CDR3 length: 14 amino acids.

In its sample, this clonotype was seen many times. The chain employs TRBV5-1 and TRBJ1-3, with TRBD1 matching over 7 bases. Germline-derived CDR1 and CDR2 are SGHRS and YFSETQ. After removal of 2 bases from V and 2 bases from J, the junction contained 10 bases not matched to a gene. The CDR3 runs 17 residues. CDR3 sequence reads: CASSFIPDRTTGNTIYF. The CDR3 region has the DNA TGCGCCAGCAGCTTCATCCCGGACAGGACAACTGGAAACACCATATATTTT.

Concerning this clonotype: This may be a read error: a much more frequent sequence differs by one nucleotide. No DNA is shown, since the ends of the CDR3 on it are uncertain; the CDR3 is the one TCRdb lists. The V gene is TRBV9, the J gene TRBJ1-6. CDR1 and CDR2 from the germline V gene are SGDLS and YYNGEE. Including both end residues, the CDR3 is 16 amino acids long. CDR3 region: CASSPWGGGNNSPPHF.

This clonotype was seen many times. The chain recombines TRBV7-9 with TRBJ1-1, with 8 bases matching TRBD1. V shed 5 bases, J shed 6 bases, and the junction held 5 bases outside the gene matches. The germline V gene encodes CDR1 SEHNR and CDR2 FQNEAQ (reference sequence). The CDR3 is made up of 13 amino acids. The CDR3 DNA sequence: TGTGCCAGCAGCCTAGGGACAGGTCCTGAAGCTTTCTTT. Translation gives CASSLGTGPEAFF. The full variable domain, its missing parts supplied by reference TRBV7-9 and TRBJ1-1, is DTGVSQNPRHKITKRGQNVTFRCDPISEHNRLYWYRQTLGQGPEFLTYFQNEAQLEKSRLLSDRFSAERPKGSFSTLEIQRTEQGDSAMYLCASSLGTGPEAFFGQGTRLTVV.

The chain recombines TRBV7-2 with TRBJ1-1, with D tentatively TRBD1 (6 bases). Germline loops: CDR1 SGHTA, CDR2 FQGNSA. Trimming removed 0 bases from V and 6 bases from J, with 11 bases in between. This CDR3 is built from 14 residues. This chain's CDR3 is CASSLAGARAEAFF. The CDR3 nucleotides read TGTGCCAGCAGCTTAGCGGGGGCGCGGGCTGAAGCTTTCTTT.

This clonotype was recorded at least ten times. V is TRBV7-9 and J is TRBJ2-5, with a weak D call TRBD2 (6 bases). This CDR3 is 14 amino acids long. Looked up from germline, CDR1 is SEHNR and CDR2 is FQNEAQ (reference sequence). Between the trimmed V and J ends, which lost 7 bases and 5 bases, there was a span of 17 bases. CDR3 bases: TGTGCCAGCAACCCGTCCCAGGGAGGTGAGACCCAGTACTTC. Translating it yields CASNPSQGGETQYF. Using reference TRBV7-9 and TRBJ2-5 for the parts outside the CDR3, the full variable domain is DTGVSQNPRHKITKRGQNVTFRCDPISEHNRLYWYRQTLGQGPEFLTYFQNEAQLEKSRLLSDRFSAERPKGSFSTLEIQRTEQGDSAMYLCASNPSQGGETQYFGPGTRLLVL.

This clonotype was counted ten times or more. V and J are TRBV5-1 and TRBJ1-4; TRBD1 might be the D (6 bases). Trimming took off 0 bases at V and 5 bases at J, with 11 bases between the two ends. The CDR3 extends over 15 amino acids. Germline V CDR1 and CDR2: SGHRS, YFSETQ. The CDR3 DNA reads as TGCGCCAGCAGCTTGGCAGGGGACCCGAATGAAAAACTGTTTTTT. Encoded protein: CASSLAGDPNEKLFF.

This clonotype was seen once. V usage is TRBV7-2 and J usage is TRBJ1-3, with unresolved D. Trimming left V 4 bases short and J 0 bases short, with 25 bases between. Germline values: CDR1 SGHTA, CDR2 FQGNSA. The CDR3 loop spans 20 amino acids. The CDR3 protein is CASSSTPRSEGLSSGNTIYF. CDR3 nucleotides: TGTGCCAGCAGCTCTACCCCCCGGTCAGAGGGCTTAAGCTCTGGAAACACCATATATTTT.

For this clonotype: A much larger clone differs from this one at a single base, so this may be a read error. This chain links TRBV7-3 with TRBJ2-5, with TRBD2 matching 11 bases. J lost 3 bases, V lost 5 bases, and 5 bases had no gene match. CDR3 length equals 15 residues. The germline V gene encodes CDR1 SGHTA and CDR2 FQGTGA. The CDR3 DNA sequence: TGTGCCAGCAGCAGGGGACTAGCGGAGGAAGAGACCCAGTACTTC. Its translation is CASSRGLAEEETQYF.

The rearrangement joins TRBV29-1 to TRBJ1-2; possibly TRBD1 for D (5 bases). CDR1 is SQVTM, CDR2 ANQGSEA, per germline. The CDR3 loop spans 12 amino acids. Trimming pared 4 bases from V and 4 bases from J, leaving 10 bases between. The CDR3 is CSVVGDLYGYTF. The DNA for the CDR3 is TGCAGCGTTGTCGGGGACCTCTATGGCTACACCTTC.

This clonotype appeared a single time. The chain has TRBV6-2 or TRBV6-3 and TRBJ2-2; weak D call: TRBD1 (6 bases). The germline V gene encodes CDR1 MNHEY and CDR2 SVGEGT. Trimming cost V 6 bases and J 5 bases, with 22 bases left between them. The CDR3 is made up of 17 amino acids. CDR3 loop: CASRGLRDRKGTGELFF. The CDR3 DNA is TGTGCCAGCAGAGGATTACGCGACAGGAAAGGGACCGGGGAGCTGTTTTTT.

This clonotype was recorded a few times. The gene calls are TRBV6-6 and TRBJ1-1; no firm D call. Per the germline V gene, CDR1 is MNHNY and CDR2 is SVGAGI (reference sequence). The CDR3 extends over 16 amino acids. Deletions cut 0 bases from V and 6 bases from J, with 17 bases between. Written as DNA, the CDR3 is TGTGCCAGCAGTTACTCTAGTGGGCAGGCCGCTCCTGAAGCTTTCTTT. Its translation is CASSYSSGQAAPEAFF.

Worth noting for this clonotype: An end of the junction does not agree with germline; a read error may underlie this. The chain has TRBV5-1 and TRBJ2-5; TRBD2 is a possible D gene (5 bases). Germline values: CDR1 SGHRS, CDR2 YFSETQ. The CDR3 runs to 19 residues. As DNA, the CDR3 is TGCGTCAGCAGCTTGAACCCACTGGATCCCAGCGGACACCAAGAGACCCAGTACTTC. It translates to CVSSLNPLDPSGHQETQYF.

This clonotype occurred a few times. This chain uses TRBV7-8 with TRBJ2-3; possibly TRBD2 for D (5 bases). In germline, CDR1 is SGHVS, CDR2 FQNEAQ. Trimming stripped 5 bases from V and 5 bases from J, with 17 bases between. This CDR3 contains 15 residues. This chain's CDR3 is CASSRRTQARDTQYF. The CDR3 DNA is TGTGCCAGCAGCAGGAGGACCCAAGCACGAGATACGCAGTATTTT.

As for this clonotype: Just one base apart from a much larger clone, this may be a read error. The V and J genes are TRBV20-1 and TRBJ1-1; unclear D gene. Trimming removed 3 bases at V and 7 bases at J, with 9 bases between. CDR3 size: 11 residues. Germline assignment: CDR1 DFQATT and CDR2 SNEGSKA (reference sequence). The CDR3 DNA is TGCAGTGCTAGTTCACCCCGTGAAGCTTTCTTT. This encodes CSASSPREAFF.

In DNA form, the CDR3 reads TGTGCCAGCAGCCCCAGGGAGGGGGGTCAGCCCCAGCATTTT. This sequence encodes CASSPREGGQPQHF. The V and J genes are TRBV12-3 or TRBV12-4 and TRBJ1-5; D perhaps matches TRBD1 (6 bases). There are 14 residues in the CDR3. V dropped 6 bases and J dropped 6 bases, with 15 bases sitting between them.